This is a list of T cell receptor beta chains from one sample in a study of shared clonotypes between healthy human individuals. Sequenced by immunoSEQ multiplex PCR; TCRdb stores in-frame clones only, minus some. The sample shows approximately 2.4 million clones, 90% to 96% of them seen only once. Sequencing was performed on naive CD4+ T cells sorted from blood. These receptors were obtained from a man younger than 35 in good health. Each CDR3 is given with its conserved first and last residue. The D gene is left open where the match is weak. Size tells how often a clone was seen (once, few, many) or the class of an expanded clone, and some rows leave it out.

j_call,d_call,clone_size,v_call,cdr3_aa,cdr3_nt
TRBJ1-2,TRBD1,.,TRBV5-6,CASSPGTGGPHYGYTF,TGTGCCAGCAGCCCTGGGACAGGGGGCCCACACTATGGCTACACCTTC
TRBJ2-1,TRBD1,.,TRBV6-4,CASSPGQSSYNEQFF,TGTGCCAGCAGCCCGGGACAGAGCTCCTACAATGAGCAGTTCTTC
TRBJ1-4,TRBD1,.,TRBV5-1,CASRSQGGTTNEKLFF,TGCGCCAGCAGGTCACAGGGGGGAACAACTAATGAAAAACTGTTTTTT
TRBJ1-1,.,.,TRBV7-9,CASSFDGLNTEAFF,TGTGCCAGCAGCTTCGACGGACTGAACACTGAAGCTTTCTTT
TRBJ1-2,.,.,TRBV18,CASSPQDIANYGYTF,TGTGCCAGCTCACCACAGGACATAGCTAACTATGGCTACACCTTC
TRBJ2-2,.,.,TRBV28,CASLDRANTGELFF,TGTGCCAGTTTAGACAGAGCGAACACCGGGGAGCTGTTTTTT
TRBJ2-1,TRBD1,.,TRBV10-3,CAISVGTGNYNEQFF,TGTGCCATCAGTGTCGGGACAGGGAACTACAATGAGCAGTTCTTC
TRBJ1-1,.,once,TRBV9,CASSLGLDMALAEAFF,TGTGCCAGCAGCCTTGGATTGGACATGGCCCTGGCTGAAGCTTTCTTT
TRBJ1-2,.,.,TRBV2,CASSEHVGYGYTF,TGTGCCAGCAGTGAACACGTCGGCTATGGCTACACCTTC
TRBJ2-1,.,.,TRBV28,CASSLPAYNEQFF,TGTGCCAGCAGTTTGCCCGCCTACAATGAGCAGTTCTTC
TRBJ2-3,.,.,TRBV11-2,CASSSTGLITDTQYF,TGTGCCAGCAGCTCGACGGGACTCATCACAGATACGCAGTATTTT
TRBJ1-2,TRBD1,.,TRBV18,CASSPLAGGDGYTF,TGTGCCAGCTCACCACTAGCAGGGGGCGATGGCTACACCTTC
TRBJ2-1,.,.,TRBV18,CASSPYDMRFGNEQFF,TGTGCCAGCTCACCCTACGATATGAGGTTCGGGAATGAGCAGTTCTTC
TRBJ2-7,.,.,TRBV14,CASSHGLGGYEQYF,TGTGCCAGCAGCCATGGCTTGGGGGGTTACGAGCAGTACTTC
TRBJ2-7,.,.,TRBV4-3,CASSQDFAGHYYEQYF,TGCGCCAGCAGCCAAGACTTTGCGGGACACTACTACGAGCAGTACTTC
TRBJ2-7,.,once,TRBV10-3,CAMRSEGGSYEQYF,TGTGCCATGCGATCAGAGGGGGGGTCCTACGAGCAGTACTTC
TRBJ1-3,.,.,TRBV28,CASSSPLSGNTIYF,TGTGCCAGCAGTTCCCCCCTCTCTGGAAACACCATATATTTT
TRBJ1-5,TRBD1,.,TRBV7-9,CASSFGTGGRHF,TGTGCCAGCAGCTTTGGTACAGGGGGCCGGCATTTT
TRBJ1-1,.,.,TRBV4-1,CASSLPGVGAFF,TGCGCCAGCAGCCTGCCCGGGGTTGGAGCTTTCTTT
TRBJ2-1,.,.,TRBV6-5,CASSYSTQAKSEQFF,TGTGCCAGCAGTTACTCGACGCAGGCTAAATCCGAGCAGTTCTTC
TRBJ2-7,.,.,TRBV5-1,CASSLGGGTAYEQYF,TGCGCCAGCAGCTTGGGTGGGGGCACGGCGTACGAGCAGTACTTC
TRBJ2-1,.,.,TRBV2,CASRGGLSGNRYEQFF,TGTGCCAGCAGGGGGGGGCTAAGCGGGAACCGCTATGAGCAGTTCTTC
TRBJ2-5,TRBD1,.,TRBV11-3,CASSLETGTKETQYF,TGTGCCAGCAGCTTAGAGACAGGGACGAAAGAGACCCAGTACTTC
TRBJ2-5,.,.,TRBV29-1,CSVESAQETQYF,TGCAGCGTTGAAAGCGCCCAAGAGACCCAGTACTTC
TRBJ2-7,TRBD2,.,TRBV30,CAWGPGLAGVYEQYF,TGTGCCTGGGGGCCCGGACTAGCGGGAGTCTACGAGCAGTACTTC
TRBJ1-2,TRBD1,.,TRBV6-1,CASIGDRAFGYTF,TGTGCCAGCATTGGGGACAGGGCCTTTGGCTACACCTTC
TRBJ2-7,.,.,TRBV6-6,CASSVEGSSSGEQYF,TGTGCCAGCAGTGTTGAGGGTAGCAGTTCAGGCGAGCAGTACTTC
TRBJ1-1,TRBD1,.,TRBV2,CASRALDRGATEAFF,TGTGCCAGCAGGGCACTAGACAGGGGCGCCACTGAAGCTTTCTTT
TRBJ2-7,TRBD1,.,TRBV6-6,CASSYDRAPDEQYF,TGTGCCAGCAGTTATGACAGGGCCCCCGACGAGCAGTACTTC
TRBJ1-4,TRBD1,.,TRBV28,CASSHRGLNEKLFF,TGTGCCAGCAGCCACAGGGGGCTTAACGAAAAACTGTTTTTT
TRBJ1-5,.,.,TRBV6-5,CASSTGKSNQPQHF,TGTGCCAGCAGTACAGGGAAAAGCAATCAGCCCCAGCATTTT
TRBJ1-1,.,.,TRBV4-1,CASSQDRVNTEAFF,TGCGCCAGCAGCCAAGATCGGGTGAACACTGAAGCTTTCTTT
TRBJ2-7,.,.,TRBV5-4,CASSFENSPYEQYF,TGTGCCAGCAGCTTTGAGAATAGTCCTTACGAGCAGTACTTC
TRBJ1-2,TRBD1,.,TRBV5-6,CASTLTGKDGYTF,TGTGCCAGCACCCTGACAGGGAAGGACGGCTACACCTTC
TRBJ2-1,.,.,TRBV6-5,CASSYLTGRDNEQFF,TGTGCCAGCAGTTACCTGACGGGACGGGACAATGAGCAGTTCTTC
TRBJ1-5,TRBD1,.,TRBV28,CASSLSGGNNQPQHF,TGTGCCAGCAGTTTATCAGGGGGCAACAATCAGCCCCAGCATTTT
TRBJ2-2,TRBD1,.,TRBV19,CASRRDRGTGELFF,TGTGCCAGTCGCCGGGACAGGGGTACCGGGGAGCTGTTTTTT
TRBJ1-6,TRBD1,.,TRBV18,CASSPETGGLINSPLHF,TGTGCCAGCTCACCAGAGACAGGGGGCCTAATTAATTCACCCCTCCACTTT
TRBJ2-5,.,.,TRBV10-3,CAISESWGGETQYF,TGTGCCATCAGTGAGTCGTGGGGAGGAGAGACCCAGTACTTC